The rows below give T cell receptor beta chains drawn from one sample of a study of blood T cell repertoires in COVID-19. The method was immunoSEQ multiplex PCR; TCRdb's version includes in-frame clones alone and lacks a portion of them. The sample consists of 150,000 or so clones, approximately 87% of them appearing once. Sequencing was carried out using peripheral blood. The receptors derive from a man older than 75 with acute or convalescent COVID-19. Each CDR3 is given with its conserved first and last residue. Fields, in order: V gene, J gene, clone size, D gene, CDR3 DNA, CDR3 protein. D genes are given only for firm matches. Clone size is stated in some rows and not others, as once, few, many or a class when expanded.

TRBV7-9,TRBJ2-7,medium-sized,TRBD1,TGTGCCAGCAGGTGGGACAGGGGGACTCACGAGCAGTACTTC,CASRWDRGTHEQYF
TRBV5-1,TRBJ2-1,.,TRBD2,TGCGCCAGCAGCTTGGGTAGCGGGGGGGCCTATGAGCAGTTCTTC,CASSLGSGGAYEQFF
TRBV5-1,TRBJ1-3,.,TRBD1,TGCGCCAGCAGCCCAGGACAGGGAGACACCATATATTTT,CASSPGQGDTIYF
TRBV10-3,TRBJ1-5,.,.,TGTGCCATCAGTGAGTCGAGGGCCAATCAGCCCCAGCATTTT,CAISESRANQPQHF
TRBV6-6,TRBJ1-1,.,.,TGTGCCAGCAGTTTGGCGAACACTGAAGCTTTCTTT,CASSLANTEAFF
TRBV28,TRBJ2-1,.,.,TGTGCCAGCACCAGAGGTGCAGACAATGAGCAGTTCTTC,CASTRGADNEQFF
TRBV19,TRBJ1-1,.,TRBD1,TGTGCCAGTAGTTCTACCGGGACAGTCATGAACACTGAAGCTTTCTTT,CASSSTGTVMNTEAFF
TRBV19,TRBJ2-1,.,.,TGTGCCAGTAGTACCACAGGCCTCGGGGAGCAGTTCTTC,CASSTTGLGEQFF
TRBV29-1,TRBJ1-5,.,.,TGCAGCGTTGGCCAGGGAGGGCAGCCCCAGCATTTT,CSVGQGGQPQHF
TRBV5-4,TRBJ1-4,.,.,TGTGCCAGCAGCTTGGGGGGCGCAACTAATGAAAAACTGTTTTTT,CASSLGGATNEKLFF
TRBV10-3,TRBJ2-3,once,TRBD2,TGTGCCATCCGACGTACTAGCGGGGGCACAGATACGCAGTATTTT,CAIRRTSGGTDTQYF
TRBV6-6,TRBJ1-4,.,.,TGTGCCAGCAGAAAGACAGGACCAGATGAAAAACTGTTTTTT,CASRKTGPDEKLFF
TRBV28,TRBJ1-2,.,TRBD1,TGTGCCAGCAGTTTTCCGGGACAGGGTGGAGATGGCTACACCTTC,CASSFPGQGGDGYTF
TRBV28,TRBJ1-2,.,.,TGTGCCAGCAGCCGGACAGTTAACTTTGGCTACACCTTC,CASSRTVNFGYTF
TRBV9,TRBJ1-2,.,.,TGTGCCAGCAGCGTAGTCAGTCAGGGAGGAGGCTACACCTTC,CASSVVSQGGGYTF
TRBV19,TRBJ1-2,.,.,TGTGCCAGTAAAAGCACCGCAGGGCCTTATGGCTACACCTTC,CASKSTAGPYGYTF
TRBV9,TRBJ2-1,.,TRBD2,TGTGCCAGCAGCGCTGGACTAGCGGGGGGGCAGAACAATGAGCAGTTCTTC,CASSAGLAGGQNNEQFF
TRBV5-1,TRBJ1-2,.,TRBD1,TGCGCCAGCAGCGGAGGGACAGGGGGCCATCTCGATGGCTACACCTTC,CASSGGTGGHLDGYTF
TRBV5-1,TRBJ2-3,.,.,TGCGCCAGCAGCTTGGCGGAGGGCACAGATACGCAGTATTTT,CASSLAEGTDTQYF
TRBV7-9,TRBJ2-3,.,TRBD2,TGTGCCAGCAGCTTAGCGGCGGGAGCAGATACGCAGTATTTT,CASSLAAGADTQYF
TRBV2,TRBJ2-7,.,.,TGTGCCAGCGGGGGGGCCGCGCCGACCTACGAGCAGTACTTC,CASGGAAPTYEQYF
TRBV7-9,TRBJ2-5,.,TRBD1,TGTGCCAGCAGCTTACGAAACCGCCAGGGGGCGGGCGAGACCCAGTACTTC,CASSLRNRQGAGETQYF
TRBV9,TRBJ1-2,.,TRBD1,TGTGCCAGCAGCTTGGGACAGACTCCCTATGGCTACACCTTC,CASSLGQTPYGYTF
TRBV5-1,TRBJ1-2,.,.,TGCGCCAGCTTTCCAGGGGTTAGTAACTATGGCTACACCTTC,CASFPGVSNYGYTF
TRBV25-1,TRBJ2-4,.,TRBD1,TGTGCCAGCAGTGGGACAGGGCTAGCCAAAAACATTCAGTACTTC,CASSGTGLAKNIQYF
TRBV5-8,TRBJ1-2,.,.,TGTGCCAGCAGCTTGGGGCGGAACCTTAACTATGGCTACACCTTC,CASSLGRNLNYGYTF
TRBV28,TRBJ1-2,.,TRBD1,TGTGCCAGCAGCCGGACAGGGGCCAACTATGGCTACACCTTC,CASSRTGANYGYTF
TRBV7-6,TRBJ1-4,.,TRBD1,TGTGCCAGCAGGGAGGAAGGGGGCGAAAAACTGTTTTTT,CASREEGGEKLFF
TRBV4-1,TRBJ2-3,.,.,TGCGCCAGCAGCCAAGATGGACAGAAGGCAGATACGCAGTATTTT,CASSQDGQKADTQYF
TRBV28,TRBJ1-6,.,.,TGTGCCAGCACCCCTGGGGGGGGAGTTGGGTCCGCGACCAGATCTAATTCACCCCTCCACTTT,CASTPGGGVGSATRSNSPLHF
TRBV20-1,TRBJ1-6,.,.,TGCAGTGCTAGTTCGGGGAATTCACCCCTCCACTTT,CSASSGNSPLHF
TRBV11-3,TRBJ1-5,.,.,TGTGCCAGCAGTCAGAATACCAATCAGCCCCAGCATTTT,CASSQNTNQPQHF
TRBV29-1,TRBJ2-2,.,.,TGCAGCGTTCGGGACACCGGGGAGCTGTTTTTT,CSVRDTGELFF
TRBV7-3,TRBJ2-3,.,TRBD2,TGTGCCAGCAGCCCGCGACTAGCGGGCACAGATACGCAGTATTTT,CASSPRLAGTDTQYF
TRBV11-2,TRBJ2-7,.,.,TGTGCCAGCAGCTTAGCGGGAATCTCCTACGAGCAGTACTTC,CASSLAGISYEQYF
TRBV27,TRBJ2-7,.,TRBD1,TGTGCCAGCAGTTCCCGACAGGGGTCGACCTACGAGCAGTACTTC,CASSSRQGSTYEQYF
TRBV7-2,TRBJ1-3,.,.,TGTGCCAGCAGCTTAGTTGCAGACAGGTTTGGAAACACCATATATTTT,CASSLVADRFGNTIYF
TRBV5-1,TRBJ1-2,.,.,TGCGCCAGCAGCTTGGAAGGGAGGAACTATGGCTACACCTTC,CASSLEGRNYGYTF
TRBV2,TRBJ1-5,.,TRBD1,TGTGCCAGCAGTCCTGGGACAGTCATAGGGCCCCAGCATTTT,CASSPGTVIGPQHF
TRBV19,TRBJ2-1,.,TRBD2,TGTGCCAGTAGTGCCGGCGGGGGGGGTTACAATGAGCAGTTCTTC,CASSAGGGGYNEQFF
TRBV2,TRBJ2-7,.,TRBD2,TGTGCCAGCAACACAGGACTAGGCGAGCAGTACTTC,CASNTGLGEQYF
TRBV27,TRBJ1-2,.,TRBD1,TGTGCCAGCCGCCCTGGGACAGGGCGCTATGGCTACACCTTC,CASRPGTGRYGYTF
TRBV28,TRBJ1-6,once,.,TGTGCCAGCAGTTTTACAGACAATTCACCCCTCCACTTT,CASSFTDNSPLHF
TRBV20-1,TRBJ1-2,.,.,TGCAGTGCTAGTGCGGGCTTTGGGGAGGGTGGCTACACCTTC,CSASAGFGEGGYTF
TRBV12-3/TRBV12-4,TRBJ2-1,.,.,TGTGCCAGCAGTTTAGATCGGGTAAATGAGCAGTTCTTC,CASSLDRVNEQFF
TRBV25-1,TRBJ1-6,once,.,TGTGCCAGCAGTGAATCTTACATTCCTAGCTCACCCCTCCACTTT,CASSESYIPSSPLHF
TRBV6-5,TRBJ1-3,.,.,TGTGCCAGCAGTTATGAGGGAACGGGAAACACCATATATTTT,CASSYEGTGNTIYF
TRBV14,TRBJ2-7,.,TRBD1,TGTGCCAGCAGCCAAAGGGGACAGGGACCCTACGAGCAGTACTTC,CASSQRGQGPYEQYF
TRBV6-1,TRBJ1-2,.,.,TGTGCCAGCAGTGAAGTGGCGGCTATGGGCTACACCTTC,CASSEVAAMGYTF
TRBV12-3/TRBV12-4,TRBJ1-1,once,TRBD1,TGTGCCAGCAGGCGTCAACAGGGGACTGAAGCTTTCTTT,CASRRQQGTEAFF
TRBV27,TRBJ2-1,.,TRBD2,TGTGCCAGCAGTTTAATAGCGGGTTACAATGAGCAGTTCTTC,CASSLIAGYNEQFF
TRBV7-8,TRBJ1-6,.,.,TGTGCCAGCAGCTTAGAATTGAACAGCAAGAATTCACCCCTCCACTTT,CASSLELNSKNSPLHF
TRBV11-2,TRBJ2-3,.,TRBD2,TGTGCCAGCAGCTCGGGACTAGCGGGGCCCTTGGATACGCAGTATTTT,CASSSGLAGPLDTQYF
TRBV27,TRBJ2-7,.,TRBD1,TGTGCCAGCAGTTCGACAGGGTTCGTTCGGTACTTC,CASSSTGFVRYF
TRBV21-1,TRBJ1-5,.,.,TGTGCCAGCACGCGGAGGGGCCTTACCTCCAATCAGCCCCAGCATTTT,CASTRRGLTSNQPQHF
TRBV7-3,TRBJ1-2,.,.,TGTGCCAGCAGCTTAGAGGCTAACTATGGCTACACCTTC,CASSLEANYGYTF
TRBV2,TRBJ1-1,once,TRBD1,TGTGCCAGCAGGCGCGGACAGGGCCCTGAAGCTTTCTTT,CASRRGQGPEAFF
TRBV27,TRBJ1-5,.,TRBD1,TGTGCCAGCAGCCTTTGGACAGGAAACAATCAGCCCCAGCATTTT,CASSLWTGNNQPQHF
TRBV5-5,TRBJ1-2,.,TRBD1,TGTGCCAGCAGCTTGGCCGTTGGCAGGGGGCACGGCTACACCTTC,CASSLAVGRGHGYTF
TRBV28,TRBJ1-5,.,.,TGTGCCAGCAGTCAGGGTGTTCAGCCCCAGCATTTT,CASSQGVQPQHF